This T cell receptor (beta chain) was captured by sequencing in a study of blood T cell repertoires in COVID-19. As for the study in general: The samples span acute and convalescent COVID-19 from the United States, Italy and Spain. Sample material is recorded as cDNA or gDNA derived from T cells, B-cell-depleted T cells, or PBMCs.

Here immunoSEQ multiplex PCR was the method, and the copy in TCRdb shows in-frame clones only, minus some. Of 150,000 to 200,000 clones in the sample, around 80% were seen once. This clone has a single count. The CDR3 has 14 residues. V lost 6 bases and J 3 bases, leaving 12 bases between the germline ends. In germline, CDR1 is SNHLY, CDR2 FYNNEI. Allocation to cohorts depended on clinical history reported by the participants. This chain uses TRBV2 with TRBJ2-1; possibly TRBD1 for D (7 bases). This sequence originates from a man between 65 and 85 years old who had been exposed to COVID-19. Sequencing was performed on PBMCs or T cells enriched from blood (not recorded which). The CDR3 loop reads CASRGGQNYNEQFF. The CDR3 DNA is TGTGCCAGCAGGGGGGGACAGAACTACAATGAGCAGTTCTTC.